This TCR beta chain originates from a study of cytomegalovirus exposure and HLA in healthy donors. Findings and caveats of the study: Some V segments could not be told apart, so they were left out, TRBV6-2 and TRBV6-3 among them. Follow-up analysis later connected one missense variant in DCLRE1C with trimming of TCR beta V- and J-genes. Most observed TCR sequences were rare, whereas some public TCRs were detected in many donors.

CDR1 MNHEY and CDR2 SMNVEV come from the germline V gene (reference sequence). V was shortened by 8 bases and J by 7 bases, with 18 bases between the two germline ends. This CDR3 is built from 14 residues. Primers for the PCR totalled 60 Vbeta and 13 Jbeta. TCRdb's table, derived via immunoSEQ multiplex PCR, lists solely in-frame clones and lacks some. The sample includes about 160,000 clones, approximately 86% of them seen just once. In regard to this clone: The antigen is not known.

This clonotype originated in a woman in her late teens or twenties in good health and CMV-seronegative. The sequencing sample was made of PBMCs. The V call is TRBV27, the J call TRBJ1-5; D gene unclear. The CDR3 protein is CASGSGRGSQPQHF. The CDR3, as DNA: TGTGCCAGCGGTAGTGGTCGGGGTTCACAGCCCCAGCATTTT.